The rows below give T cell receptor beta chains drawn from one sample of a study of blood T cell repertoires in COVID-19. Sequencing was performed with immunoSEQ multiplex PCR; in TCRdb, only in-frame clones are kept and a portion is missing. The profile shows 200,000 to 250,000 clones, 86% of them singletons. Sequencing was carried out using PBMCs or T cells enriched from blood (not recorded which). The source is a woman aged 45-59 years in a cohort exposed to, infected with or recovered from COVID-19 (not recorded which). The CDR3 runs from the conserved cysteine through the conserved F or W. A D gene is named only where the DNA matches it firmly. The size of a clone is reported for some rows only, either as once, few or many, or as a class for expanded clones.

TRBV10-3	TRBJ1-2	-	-	TGTGCCATCAGGCCCGGGGGACCCTATGGCTACACCTTC	CAIRPGGPYGYTF
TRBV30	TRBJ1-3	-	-	TGTGCCTGGAGTGCACTCAGGGGCTCAGTTGGAAACACCATATATTTT	CAWSALRGSVGNTIYF
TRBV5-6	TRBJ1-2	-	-	TGTGCCAGCAGCCTGAGTGGGGCAGGGGATTCCTATGGCTACACCTTC	CASSLSGAGDSYGYTF
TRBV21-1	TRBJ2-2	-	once	TGTGCCAGCAGCAACTACAGGGAAACGACCGGGGAGCTGTTTTTT	CASSNYRETTGELFF
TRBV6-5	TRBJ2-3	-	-	TGTGCCAGCAAGGCAGGGGCATGGGATACGCAGTATTTT	CASKAGAWDTQYF
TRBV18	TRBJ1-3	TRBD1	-	TGTGCCAGCTCACCCCCCGGACAGGGCGTCGAAAACACCATATATTTT	CASSPPGQGVENTIYF
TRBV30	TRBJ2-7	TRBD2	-	TGTGCCTGGAGTCTCAGCGGGGGACTCGGCGAGCAGTACTTC	CAWSLSGGLGEQYF
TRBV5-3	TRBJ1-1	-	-	TGTGCCAGAGCCGGACAGATGAACACTGAAGCTTTCTTT	CARAGQMNTEAFF
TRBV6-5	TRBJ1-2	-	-	TGTGCCAGCTGTTTTTTATTCCCTGGGGAGTATGGCTACACCTTC	CASCFLFPGEYGYTF
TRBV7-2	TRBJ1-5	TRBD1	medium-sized	TGTGCCAGCAGCCTCGGACAGGGGGCTCAGCCCCAGCATTTT	CASSLGQGAQPQHF
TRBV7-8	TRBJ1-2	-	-	TGTGCCAGCAGCCGACTCCGGGAGGATGGCTACACCTTC	CASSRLREDGYTF
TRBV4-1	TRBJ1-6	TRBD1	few	TGCGCCAGCAGCCAATCCTTTACGGACAGGGGAAATTCACCCCTCCACTTT	CASSQSFTDRGNSPLHF
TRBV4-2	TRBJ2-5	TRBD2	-	TGTGCCAGCAGCCAAGGGCTAGCGGGGGGGGAGGAGACCCAGTACTTC	CASSQGLAGGEETQYF
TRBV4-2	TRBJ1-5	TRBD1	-	TGTGCCAGCAGCCAAAAACCGGGACAGGGCATGAATCAGCCCCAGCATTTT	CASSQKPGQGMNQPQHF
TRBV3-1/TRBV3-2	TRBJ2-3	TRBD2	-	TGTGCCAGCAGCGCCCAGTCGCGGGGGGGCACAGATACGCAGTATTTT	CASSAQSRGGTDTQYF
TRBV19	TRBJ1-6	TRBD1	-	TGTGCCAGTAGTCCACGGTGGGGACAGTCTTATAATTCACCCCTCCACTTT	CASSPRWGQSYNSPLHF
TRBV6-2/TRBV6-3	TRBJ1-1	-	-	TGTGCCAGCAGTTCTGGGGGACTGGGTACTGAAGCTTTCTTT	CASSSGGLGTEAFF
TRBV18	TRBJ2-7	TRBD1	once	TGTGCCAGCTCACCAAGATTACAGGGGGACGAGCAGTACTTC	CASSPRLQGDEQYF
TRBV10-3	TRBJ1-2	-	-	TGTGCCATCAGTGAAGAACGGGGCTATGGCTACACCTTC	CAISEERGYGYTF
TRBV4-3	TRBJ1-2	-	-	TGCGCCAGCAGCCAAGATCACGGACTCTATGGCTACACCTTC	CASSQDHGLYGYTF
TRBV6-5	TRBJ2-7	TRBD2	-	TGTGCCAGCAGTTGGTCGGGGGGAGCCTACGAGCAGTACTTC	CASSWSGGAYEQYF
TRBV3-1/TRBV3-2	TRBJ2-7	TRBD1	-	TGTGCCAGCAGCCAAGACCCCGGGACAGGGATTTCCTACGAGCAGTACTTC	CASSQDPGTGISYEQYF
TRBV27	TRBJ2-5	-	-	TGTGCCAGCAGTTTTTCGGGGATAGAGACCCAGTACTTC	CASSFSGIETQYF
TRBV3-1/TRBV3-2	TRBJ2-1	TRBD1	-	TGTGCCAGCAGCCGACAGGGCGTCGACAATGAGCAGTTCTTC	CASSRQGVDNEQFF
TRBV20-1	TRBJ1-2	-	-	TGCAGTGCTAGAGATTATAATGGCTACACCTTC	CSARDYNGYTF
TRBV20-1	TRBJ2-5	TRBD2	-	TGCAGTGCTAGTAAATTCCGGGGGGGATACTACCAAGAGACCCAGTACTTC	CSASKFRGGYYQETQYF
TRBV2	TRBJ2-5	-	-	TGTGCCAGCAGTCCTAGCTCAGGCGAGACCCAGTACTTC	CASSPSSGETQYF
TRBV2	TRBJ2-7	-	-	TGTGCCAGCAGTGAATTGATGCGGGGCTACGAGCAGTACTTC	CASSELMRGYEQYF